The 28 T cell receptor beta chains reported below all come from one sample, sequenced in a study of blood T cell repertoires in COVID-19. The protocol was immunoSEQ multiplex PCR, while the TCRdb copy is restricted to in-frame clones and leaves out a portion. The table shows roughly 100,000 clones, with almost 95% occurring only once. Specimen: peripheral blood. The receptors were sampled from a man in his fifties or sixties with active COVID-19.

The chain links TRBV10-1 to TRBJ2-3; D unresolved. CDR3 length: 15 residues. Germline V lookup: CDR1 WNHNN, CDR2 SYGVQD (reference sequence). Trimming cost V 2 bases and J 1 base, with 10 bases left between them. The CDR3 DNA follows: TGCGCCAGCAGTGAGGGTGGCTCCCGCACAGATACGCAGTATTTT. Its protein is CASSEGGSRTDTQYF.

The V and J genes are TRBV7-6 and TRBJ2-7, with TRBD1 matching over 8 bases. The CDR3 loop spans 17 amino acids. The junction had 13 bases not matched to a gene; V was cut back by 5 bases and J by 1 base. The germline V gene has CDR1 SGHVS and CDR2 FNYEAQ. CDR3 in DNA: TGTGCCAGCAGCCTACTTATTGCTGGGACAGGATCCTACGAGCAGTACTTC. Protein: CASSLLIAGTGSYEQYF. Full variable domain (remainder filled in from reference TRBV7-6 and TRBJ2-7): GAGVSQSPRYKVTKRGQDVALRCDPISGHVSLYWYRQALGQGPEFLTYFNYEAQQDKSGLPNDRFSAERPEGSISTLTIQRTEQRDSAMYRCASSLLIAGTGSYEQYFGPGTRLTVT.

This chain joins TRBV29-1 and TRBJ2-5; TRBD1 might be the D (5 bases). V was trimmed by 5 bases and J by 5 bases, leaving 12 bases between them. This CDR3 comprises 12 residues. The V gene's germline CDR1 is SQVTM and CDR2 ANQGSEA. CDR3 protein: CSVSQGWETQYF. CDR3 nucleotides: TGCAGCGTTTCTCAGGGATGGGAGACCCAGTACTTC.

The CDR3 DNA sequence: TGCAGCGTTGAAGGTACGCGGGACCACCAAGAGACCCAGTACTTC. Protein product: CSVEGTRDHQETQYF. This chain connects TRBV29-1 to TRBJ2-5, with a weak D call TRBD2 (6 bases). Trimming cost V 1 base and J 0 bases, with 12 bases left between them. The CDR3 loop spans 15 amino acids. The germline V gene has CDR1 SQVTM and CDR2 ANQGSEA. The full variable domain, its missing parts supplied by reference TRBV29-1 and TRBJ2-5, is SAVISQKPSRDICQRGTSLTIQCQVDSQVTMMFWYRQQPGQSLTLIATANQGSEATYESGFVIDKFPISRPNLTFSTLTVSNMSPEDSSIYLCSVEGTRDHQETQYFGPGTRLLVL.

The V gene is TRBV28, the J gene TRBJ2-7; 11 bases line up with TRBD2. The CDR3 consists of 13 residues. After removal of 9 bases from V and 4 bases from J, the junction contained 5 bases not matched to a gene. Germline CDR1 MDHEN, CDR2 SYDVKM. The CDR3 region has the DNA TGTGCCAGTGCTCTAGCGGGAGGTTACGAGCAGTACTTC. This gives the protein CASALAGGYEQYF.

V usage is TRBV20-1 and J usage is TRBJ2-5; 7 positions match TRBD2. The V and J ends lost 5 bases and 3 bases, in that order; junction bases with no gene match: 6. Germline lookup yields CDR1 DFQATT and CDR2 SNEGSKA (reference sequence). The CDR3 covers 13 residues. The CDR3: CSACGLDKETQYF. In DNA form, the CDR3 reads TGCAGTGCTTGTGGACTAGATAAAGAGACCCAGTACTTC.

The V gene is TRBV11-2, the J gene TRBJ2-3, with D maybe TRBD1 (6 bases). Trimming shortened V by 2 bases and J by 2 bases, and 11 bases separated the two germline ends. Germline lookup yields CDR1 SGHAT and CDR2 FQNNGV. This CDR3 is built from 15 residues. This CDR3 reads CASSLSQGTTDTQYF. CDR3 DNA sequence: TGTGCCAGCAGCTTAAGCCAGGGGACCACAGATACGCAGTATTTT.

The genes are TRBV28 and TRBJ2-1; maybe TRBD2 (6 bases). This CDR3 region has 15 residues. From germline, CDR1 is MDHEN and CDR2 SYDVKM. V was clipped by 6 bases and J by 2 bases, with 14 bases between them. The CDR3 region has the DNA TGTGCCAGCAGCCCGAGACTAGTTCCCTACAATGAGCAGTTCTTC. The encoded protein is CASSPRLVPYNEQFF.

This clone has only one observation. The chain joins TRBV5-1 to TRBJ1-2, with D uncertain. Trimming pared 8 bases from V and 2 bases from J, leaving 16 bases between. Germline V gene lookup returns CDR1 SGHRS and CDR2 YFSETQ. The CDR3 sequence is 14 residues long. The CDR3 coding sequence is TGCGCCAGTTCGGTGGAGGAGATAAACTATGGCTACACCTTC. Its translation: CASSVEEINYGYTF.

This chain links TRBV19 with TRBJ2-2; 7 bases align to TRBD2. V gave up 4 bases and J gave up 2 bases; unmatched junction bases: 4. Germline assignment: CDR1 LNHDA and CDR2 SQIVND (reference sequence). The CDR3 totals 15 residues. The CDR3 here is CASSTPGLNTGELFF. In nucleotides, the CDR3 is TGTGCCAGTAGTACTCCGGGACTAAACACCGGGGAGCTGTTTTTT.

This clone was detected only once. V is TRBV18 and J is TRBJ1-1; unclear D gene. CDR1 is KGHSH and CDR2 is LQKENI in the germline V gene. This CDR3 contains 15 residues. Trimming stripped 1 base from V and 0 bases from J, with 9 bases between. Here the CDR3 DNA reads TGTGCCAGCTCACCACGGTCACTTTTGAACACTGAAGCTTTCTTT. Encoded protein: CASSPRSLLNTEAFF.

The chain joins TRBV6-5 to TRBJ1-6; no definite D call. The CDR3 is 14 amino acids. Germline loops: CDR1 MNHEY, CDR2 SVGAGI. V lost 9 bases and J lost 5, with 14 bases in between. The CDR3 nucleotides are TGTGCCAGTCTTTACGTGGGAGATAATTCACCCCTCCACTTT. It specifies CASLYVGDNSPLHF.

J is TRBJ1-2 and V is TRBV5-4, with D tentatively TRBD1 (6 bases). V lost 3 bases and J lost 6, with 18 bases in between. This CDR3 has 15 amino acids. The germline CDR1 and CDR2 sequences are SGHNT and YYREEE (reference sequence). In DNA form, the CDR3 reads TGTGCCAGCAGCTATGAGGGACACCGAAACGATGGCTACACCTTC. It translates to CASSYEGHRNDGYTF.

The chain uses TRBV20-1 and TRBJ1-2; 7 bases agree with TRBD1. The germline CDR1 and CDR2 sequences are DFQATT and SNEGSKA (reference sequence). After removal of 3 bases from V and 4 bases from J, the junction contained 20 bases not matched to a gene. The CDR3 runs 18 residues. In nucleotides, the CDR3 is TGCAGTGCTAGTAGTCCCCTAGACAGGGTGACTATTTCCTATGGCTACACCTTC. It is translated as CSASSPLDRVTISYGYTF.

The chain employs TRBV6-1 and TRBJ1-1; D remains ambiguous. The CDR3 consists of 13 residues. Germline V lookup: CDR1 MNHNS, CDR2 SASEGT. Between the trimmed V and J ends, which lost 1 base and 5 bases, there was a span of 8 bases. This CDR3 is CASSEGQKTEAFF. The CDR3 DNA sequence: TGTGCCAGCAGTGAAGGCCAGAAAACTGAAGCTTTCTTT.

The rearrangement links TRBV6-5 to TRBJ2-7, with D unclear. The CDR3 totals 14 residues. Trimming cost V 11 bases and J 0 bases, with 17 bases left between them. Germline V lookup: CDR1 MNHEY, CDR2 SVGAGI. DNA for the CDR3: TGTGCCTGCCAAAACTCCTTCGACTCCTACGAGCAGTACTTC. It encodes CACQNSFDSYEQYF.

The chain uses TRBV28 and TRBJ1-2; no clear D gene. The germline V gene has CDR1 MDHEN and CDR2 SYDVKM. This CDR3 is built from 15 residues. V was shortened by 7 bases and J by 2 bases, with 17 bases between the two germline ends. The CDR3 DNA sequence: TGTGCCAGCACTGGACTTACCACGGGGAACTATGGCTACACCTTC. Amino acid sequence: CASTGLTTGNYGYTF.

The rearrangement uses TRBV9 and TRBJ2-1; TRBD1 aligns across 7 bases. The CDR3 is 16 amino acids. V gave up 3 bases and J gave up 0 bases; unmatched junction bases: 6. Germline CDR1 is SGDLS and CDR2 is YYNGEE. Written as DNA, the CDR3 is TGTGCCAGCAGCGCCAGAACAGGGGCCTCCTACAATGAGCAGTTCTTC. Translating it yields CASSARTGASYNEQFF.

In this sample, this clone turned up once. The gene calls are TRBV9 and TRBJ2-3, with 7 bases that match TRBD2. This CDR3 has 15 residues. Germline CDR1 is SGDLS and CDR2 is YYNGEE. J was trimmed by 0 bases and V by 3 bases; bases with no gene match: 4. The CDR3 loop is CASSATSRSTDTQYF. The CDR3 DNA sequence: TGTGCCAGCAGCGCGACTAGCCGGAGCACAGATACGCAGTATTTT.

The chain joins TRBV10-3 to TRBJ2-7; 7 bases map to TRBD1. Germline-derived CDR1 and CDR2 are ENHRY and SYGVKD. The V and J ends lost 8 bases and 0 bases, in that order; junction bases with no gene match: 10. CDR3 length equals 15 residues. The CDR3 sequence: CAILEDRIPSYEQYF. Here the CDR3 DNA reads TGTGCCATCCTAGAGGACAGGATCCCCTCCTACGAGCAGTACTTC.

The chain links TRBV2 to TRBJ2-1, with 7 bases fitting TRBD2. After removal of 6 bases from V and 9 bases from J, the junction contained 8 bases not matched to a gene. Germline V gives CDR1 SNHLY, CDR2 FYNNEI. The CDR3 extends over 13 amino acids. The DNA for the CDR3 is TGTGCCAGCAGGTCGGGAGGCTTGGGTGAGCAGTTCTTC. This encodes CASRSGGLGEQFF. The variable domain in full, completed from reference TRBV2 and TRBJ2-1, reads EPEVTQTPSHQVTQMGQEVILRCVPISNHLYFYWYRQILGQKVEFLVSFYNNEISEKSEIFDDQFSVERPDGSNFTLKIRSTKLEDSAMYFCASRSGGLGEQFFGPGTRLTVL.

The rearrangement joins TRBV3-1 (or the pseudogene TRBV3-2) to TRBJ2-3, with D possibly matching TRBD2 (6 bases). Trimming removed 0 bases at V and 5 bases at J, with 15 bases between. Germline V lookup: CDR1 LGHDT, CDR2 YNNKEL (reference sequence). The CDR3 loop spans 16 amino acids. The CDR3, as DNA: TGTGCCAGCAGCCAAGATCTTGCGGGATGGGGAGATACGCAGTATTTT. Residues: CASSQDLAGWGDTQYF.

This clone showed up just once. The V and J genes are TRBV28 and TRBJ1-1; the D gene is possibly TRBD1 (6 bases). The V gene lost 6 bases and the J gene lost 3 bases, with 14 bases spanning the gap. CDR3 length: 14 amino acids. The germline CDR1 and CDR2 sequences are MDHEN and SYDVKM. DNA of the CDR3: TGTGCCAGCAGCAGGGGCCTGCCGGACACTGAAGCTTTCTTT. Its protein product is CASSRGLPDTEAFF.

CDR3: CATSLAPFYEQYF. CDR3 coding DNA: TGTGCCACCTCGTTAGCCCCTTTCTACGAGCAGTACTTC. This chain joins TRBV6-5 and TRBJ2-7; no firm D call. V was cut by 10 bases and J by 3 bases, with 16 bases left in between. The CDR3 loop spans 13 amino acids. Germline V gene data show CDR1 as MNHEY and CDR2 as SVGAGI.

CDR3 nucleotides: TGTGCCTGGGGCGGGACTAGCGGTAGAGAGACCCAGTACTTC. Translation: CAWGGTSGRETQYF. J is TRBJ2-5 and V is TRBV30, with TRBD2 matching 11 bases. Germline V gene lookup returns CDR1 GTSNPN and CDR2 SVGIG (reference sequence). This CDR3 contains 14 residues. The trim removed 5 bases at V and 4 bases at J, leaving 6 bases unmatched.

This sequence joins TRBV28 and TRBJ1-3, with a weak D call TRBD1 (5 bases). Germline-derived CDR1 and CDR2 are MDHEN and SYDVKM. The V and J ends lost 4 bases and 6 bases respectively, with 16 bases between them. CDR3 length: 15 amino acids. The CDR3 is CASSSAGTGENTIYF. Here the CDR3 DNA reads TGTGCCAGCAGTTCTGCCGGAACAGGAGAAAACACCATATATTTT.

This rearrangement joins TRBV18 to TRBJ1-3, with 12 bases fitting TRBD1. Germline lookup yields CDR1 KGHSH and CDR2 LQKENI. The CDR3 has 16 amino acids. Trimming cost V 3 bases and J 3 bases; bases outside gene matches: 3. For the CDR3, the DNA is TGTGCCAGCTCACCCCGGGACAGGGGGCTTGGAAACACCATATATTTT. This translates into CASSPRDRGLGNTIYF.

This chain uses TRBV7-9 with TRBJ1-5, with TRBD1 matching over 10 bases. Germline-derived CDR1 and CDR2 are SEHNR and FQNEAQ (reference sequence). The CDR3 spans 16 residues. V trimming: 1 base; J trimming: 4 bases; junction bases outside the gene matches: 4. CDR3 loop: CASSLGGQGPNQPQHF. For the CDR3, the DNA is TGTGCCAGCAGCTTAGGGGGACAGGGGCCTAATCAGCCCCAGCATTTT.